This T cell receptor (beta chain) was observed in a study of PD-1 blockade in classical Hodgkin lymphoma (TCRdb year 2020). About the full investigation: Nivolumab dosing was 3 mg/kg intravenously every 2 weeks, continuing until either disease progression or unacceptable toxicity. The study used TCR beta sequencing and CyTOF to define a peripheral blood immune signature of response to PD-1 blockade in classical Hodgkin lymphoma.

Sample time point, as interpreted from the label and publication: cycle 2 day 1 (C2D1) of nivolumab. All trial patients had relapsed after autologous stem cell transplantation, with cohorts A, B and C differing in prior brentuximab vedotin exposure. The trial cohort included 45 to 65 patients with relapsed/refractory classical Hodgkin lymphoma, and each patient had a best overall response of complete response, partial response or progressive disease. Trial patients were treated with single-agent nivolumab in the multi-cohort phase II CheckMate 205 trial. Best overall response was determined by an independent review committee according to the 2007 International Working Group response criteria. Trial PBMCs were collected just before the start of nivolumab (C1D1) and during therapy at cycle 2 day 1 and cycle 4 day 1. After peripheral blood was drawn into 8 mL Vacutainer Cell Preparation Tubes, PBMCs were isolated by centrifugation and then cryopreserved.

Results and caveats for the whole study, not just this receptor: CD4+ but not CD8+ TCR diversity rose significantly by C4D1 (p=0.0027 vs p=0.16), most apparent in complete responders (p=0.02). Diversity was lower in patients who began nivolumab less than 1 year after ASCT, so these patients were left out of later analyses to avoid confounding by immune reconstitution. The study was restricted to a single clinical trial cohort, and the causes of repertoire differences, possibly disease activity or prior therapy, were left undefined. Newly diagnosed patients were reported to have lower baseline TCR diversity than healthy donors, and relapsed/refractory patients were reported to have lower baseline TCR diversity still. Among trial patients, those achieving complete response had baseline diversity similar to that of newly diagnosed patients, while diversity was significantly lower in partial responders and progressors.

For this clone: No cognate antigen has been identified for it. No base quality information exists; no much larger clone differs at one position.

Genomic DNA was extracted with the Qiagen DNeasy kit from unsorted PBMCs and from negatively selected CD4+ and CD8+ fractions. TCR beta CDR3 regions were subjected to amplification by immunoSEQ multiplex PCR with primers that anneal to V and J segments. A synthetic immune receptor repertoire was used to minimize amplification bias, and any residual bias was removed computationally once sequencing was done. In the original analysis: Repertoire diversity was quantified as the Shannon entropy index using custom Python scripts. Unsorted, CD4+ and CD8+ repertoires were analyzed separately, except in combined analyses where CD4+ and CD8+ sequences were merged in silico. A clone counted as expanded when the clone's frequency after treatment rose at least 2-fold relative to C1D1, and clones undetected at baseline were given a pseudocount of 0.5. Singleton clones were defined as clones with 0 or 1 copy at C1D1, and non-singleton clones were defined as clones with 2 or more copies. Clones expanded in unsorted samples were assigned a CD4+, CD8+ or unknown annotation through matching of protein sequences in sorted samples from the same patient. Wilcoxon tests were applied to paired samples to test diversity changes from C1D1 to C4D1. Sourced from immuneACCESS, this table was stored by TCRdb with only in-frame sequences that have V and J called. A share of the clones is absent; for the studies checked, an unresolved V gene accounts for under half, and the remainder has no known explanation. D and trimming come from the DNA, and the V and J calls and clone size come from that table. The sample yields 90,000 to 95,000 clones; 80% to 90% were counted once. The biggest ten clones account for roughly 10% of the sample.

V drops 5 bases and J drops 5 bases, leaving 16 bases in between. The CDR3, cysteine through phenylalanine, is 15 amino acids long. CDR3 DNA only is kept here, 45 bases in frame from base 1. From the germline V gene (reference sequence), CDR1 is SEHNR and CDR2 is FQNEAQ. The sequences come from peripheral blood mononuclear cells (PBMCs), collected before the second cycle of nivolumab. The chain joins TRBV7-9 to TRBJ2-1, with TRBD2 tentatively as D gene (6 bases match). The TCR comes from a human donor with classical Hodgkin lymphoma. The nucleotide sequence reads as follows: TGTGCCAGCAGCCCGCGGGGCTCACTGAACAATGAGCAGTTCTTC. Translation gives CASSPRGSLNNEQFF.